This T cell receptor (beta chain) was sequenced during a study of blood T cell repertoires in COVID-19. Study overall: Samples representing acute and convalescent COVID-19 were sourced from the United States, Italy and Spain.

The CDR3 is 15 residues long. Trimming cost V 8 bases and J 5 bases; bases outside gene matches: 12. Germline lookup yields CDR1 MDHEN and CDR2 SYDVKM. The repertoire was sequenced with immunoSEQ multiplex PCR; TCRdb's copy has only in-frame clones and lacks some. Of approximately 260,000 clones in the sample, about 86% were seen once. The chain carries TRBV28 and TRBJ2-1; 7 bases match TRBD2. The sequencing sample was made of peripheral blood. The TCR comes from a woman older than 75 with acute or convalescent COVID-19. CDR3 residues: CASSHSGRGDNEQFF. The CDR3 DNA sequence: TGTGCCAGCTCCCATTCAGGTCGGGGGGACAATGAGCAGTTCTTC.